Listed below are T cell receptor beta chains from one sample, sequenced in a study of blood T cell repertoires in COVID-19. Generated by immunoSEQ multiplex PCR, the TCRdb table keeps only in-frame clones and is missing some. This sample has around 80,000 clones, with about 83% found just once. Sequencing was performed on peripheral blood. The receptors were gathered from a human donor in a cohort sampled during active COVID-19. Both conserved end residues are part of each CDR3. The D gene is left open where the match is weak. Only part of the rows carry a size: once, few, many, or a class if the clone is expanded.

size: NA; length: 15; J: TRBJ1-1; D: TRBD1; V: TRBV18; DNA: TGTGCCAGCTCACACGGACAGGGCGGGAACACTGAAGCTTTCTTT; CDR3: CASSHGQGGNTEAFF
size: NA; length: 13; J: TRBJ2-7; D: NA; V: TRBV12-3/TRBV12-4; DNA: TGTGCCAGCAGTTTCGGGAGCTCCTACGAGCAGTACTTC; CDR3: CASSFGSSYEQYF
size: NA; length: 14; J: TRBJ2-7; D: NA; V: TRBV5-1; DNA: TGCGCCAGCAGCCCTCTAGGGGCCCCCGGCGAGCAGTACTTC; CDR3: CASSPLGAPGEQYF
size: NA; length: 16; J: TRBJ2-1; D: TRBD2; V: TRBV7-8; DNA: TGTGCCAGCAGCTCTCTCTCTAGCGGGACGCCCAATGAGCAGTTCTTC; CDR3: CASSSLSSGTPNEQFF
size: NA; length: 14; J: TRBJ1-5; D: NA; V: TRBV5-1; DNA: TGCGCCAGCAGCTTGGGGGCAGGGTATCAGCCCCAGCATTTT; CDR3: CASSLGAGYQPQHF
size: medium-sized; length: 16; J: TRBJ2-1; D: TRBD2; V: TRBV11-3; DNA: TGTGCCAGCAGCCCGCGGACTAGCGGGGGAGGGAATGAGCAGTTCTTC; CDR3: CASSPRTSGGGNEQFF
size: once; length: 12; J: TRBJ1-1; D: NA; V: TRBV12-3/TRBV12-4; DNA: TGTGCCAGCAGTTTACCAGGCGTTGAAGCTTTCTTT; CDR3: CASSLPGVEAFF
size: NA; length: 14; J: TRBJ2-5; D: NA; V: TRBV9; DNA: TGTGCCAGCAGCGTCGGTGGAGGGTCGGAGACCCAGTACTTC; CDR3: CASSVGGGSETQYF
size: NA; length: 12; J: TRBJ2-1; D: TRBD2; V: TRBV7-9; DNA: TGTGCCAGCAGCTCCCGACTAGCGGAGCAGTTCTTC; CDR3: CASSSRLAEQFF
size: NA; length: 16; J: TRBJ2-3; D: NA; V: TRBV13; DNA: TGTGCCAGCAGCTCCCGGGCCGCGAGGGGCACAGATACGCAGTATTTT; CDR3: CASSSRAARGTDTQYF
size: many; length: 15; J: TRBJ1-6; D: NA; V: TRBV7-8; DNA: TGTGCCAGCAGCTTGGGCTCAGGGTCGAATTCACCCCTCCACTTT; CDR3: CASSLGSGSNSPLHF
size: NA; length: 14; J: TRBJ2-1; D: TRBD2; V: TRBV2; DNA: TGTGCTGGAAACCTAGCGGGGGGGCACAATGAGCAGTTCTTC; CDR3: CAGNLAGGHNEQFF
size: NA; length: 16; J: TRBJ1-1; D: TRBD1; V: TRBV9; DNA: TGTGCCAGCAGCGCCTTCCGGGACAGGAGGCAGGGAGAAGCTTTCTTT; CDR3: CASSAFRDRRQGEAFF
size: NA; length: 14; J: TRBJ1-6; D: TRBD1; V: TRBV5-1; DNA: TGCGCCAGCAGCTCCGGGACAGGCCCTTCACCCCTCCACTTT; CDR3: CASSSGTGPSPLHF
size: many; length: 14; J: TRBJ2-7; D: NA; V: TRBV10-2; DNA: TGCGCCAGCAGTGGGGTCTATCAGGACTACGAGCAGTACTTC; CDR3: CASSGVYQDYEQYF
size: NA; length: 14; J: TRBJ2-3; D: TRBD2; V: TRBV25-1; DNA: TGTGCCAGCCGACTAGCGGGGGGCACAGATACGCAGTATTTT; CDR3: CASRLAGGTDTQYF
size: once; length: 13; J: TRBJ2-3; D: NA; V: TRBV29-1; DNA: TGCAGCGTTGATGGCTCTAGCACAGATACGCAGTATTTT; CDR3: CSVDGSSTDTQYF
size: few; length: 16; J: TRBJ2-7; D: TRBD2; V: TRBV5-1; DNA: TGCGCCAGCAGCTTGTCAGCGGGAGGGAGAGGCTACGAGCAGTACTTC; CDR3: CASSLSAGGRGYEQYF
size: NA; length: 15; J: TRBJ2-7; D: NA; V: TRBV21-1; DNA: TGTGCCAGCAGCCCCATACTAGGAGATCCCTACGAGCAGTACTTC; CDR3: CASSPILGDPYEQYF
size: NA; length: 15; J: TRBJ1-5; D: NA; V: TRBV28; DNA: TGTGCCAGCAGTTTAGGGGGGGCAGGGAATCAGCCCCAGCATTTT; CDR3: CASSLGGAGNQPQHF
size: large; length: 14; J: TRBJ1-1; D: TRBD1; V: TRBV28; DNA: TGTGCCAGCAACGAGGGGGCATGGAACACTGAAGCTTTCTTT; CDR3: CASNEGAWNTEAFF
size: NA; length: 14; J: TRBJ2-1; D: TRBD1; V: TRBV28; DNA: TGTGCCATCGGAGGAAGGGACAGGGGGAATGAGCAGTTCTTC; CDR3: CAIGGRDRGNEQFF
size: NA; length: 17; J: TRBJ2-1; D: NA; V: TRBV21-1; DNA: TGTGCCAGCAGCAAAGTCGACACGGCGAGCTCCTACAATGAGCAGTTCTTC; CDR3: CASSKVDTASSYNEQFF
size: NA; length: 13; J: TRBJ1-5; D: NA; V: TRBV7-9; DNA: TGTGCCAGCAGCTTAGCCGGGGAGCAGCCCCAGCATTTT; CDR3: CASSLAGEQPQHF
size: NA; length: 18; J: TRBJ2-2; D: TRBD2; V: TRBV15; DNA: TGTGCCACCAGCAGAGACCCCCCAGCGGGGGGGCGGACCGGGGAGCTGTTTTTT; CDR3: CATSRDPPAGGRTGELFF
size: NA; length: 15; J: TRBJ1-5; D: TRBD1; V: TRBV29-1; DNA: TGCAGCGTAGCTTCTGGACAGGGAGGTAATCAGCCCCAGCATTTT; CDR3: CSVASGQGGNQPQHF
size: NA; length: 16; J: TRBJ2-1; D: TRBD2; V: TRBV27; DNA: TGTGCCAGCACCTCCGGGACTAGCGGGTTGAACAATGAGCAGTTCTTC; CDR3: CASTSGTSGLNNEQFF
size: NA; length: 16; J: TRBJ1-1; D: NA; V: TRBV6-5; DNA: TGTGCCAGCAGTTACGGGGCAGGGGCAGGGAACACTGAAGCTTTCTTT; CDR3: CASSYGAGAGNTEAFF